This T cell receptor (beta chain) was found in a study of CD8+CD57+ T cells in acquired aplastic anemia. Germline values: CDR1 SEHNR, CDR2 FQNEAQ (reference sequence). This CDR3 comprises 14 residues. V was trimmed by 6 bases and J by 0 bases, leaving 11 bases between them. This clonotype was observed once. The study profiled TCR beta VDJ and CDR3 using genomic DNA as template. TCRdb re-called the reads through MiXCR, storing one row per CDR3 protein. The table has about 98,000 distinct CDR3 sequences, 55% to 80% seen once. Sequenced patients had shown CD8+CD57+ cell expansion by flow cytometry. This TCR was recovered from a human donor with aplastic anemia. The sample consisted of sorted CD4+, CD8+, or CD8+CD57+ T cells (not recorded which) from PBMCs. The chain links TRBV7-9 to TRBJ2-5; weak D call: TRBD1 (5 bases). CDR3 DNA: TGTGCCAGCAGTCGACAGCTAAACCAAGAGACCCAGTACTTC. Translating gives CASSRQLNQETQYF.